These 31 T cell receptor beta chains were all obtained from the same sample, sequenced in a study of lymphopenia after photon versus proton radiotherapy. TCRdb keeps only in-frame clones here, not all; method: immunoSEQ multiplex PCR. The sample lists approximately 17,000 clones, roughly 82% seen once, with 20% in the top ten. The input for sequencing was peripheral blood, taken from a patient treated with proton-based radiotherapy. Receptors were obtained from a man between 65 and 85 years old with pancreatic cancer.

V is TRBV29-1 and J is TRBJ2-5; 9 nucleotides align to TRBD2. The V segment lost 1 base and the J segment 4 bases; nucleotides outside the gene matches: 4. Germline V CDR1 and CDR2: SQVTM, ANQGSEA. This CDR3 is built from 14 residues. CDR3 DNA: TGCAGCGTTGAAGGCGGGGGGGCGGCAGAGACCCAGTACTTC. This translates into CSVEGGGAAETQYF.

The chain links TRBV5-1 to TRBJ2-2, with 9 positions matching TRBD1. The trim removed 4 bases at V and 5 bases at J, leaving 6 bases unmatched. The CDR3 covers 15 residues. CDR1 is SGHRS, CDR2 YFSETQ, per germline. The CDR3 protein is CASSPGQGLTGELFF. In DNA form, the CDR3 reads TGCGCCAGCAGCCCGGGACAGGGATTGACCGGGGAGCTGTTTTTT.

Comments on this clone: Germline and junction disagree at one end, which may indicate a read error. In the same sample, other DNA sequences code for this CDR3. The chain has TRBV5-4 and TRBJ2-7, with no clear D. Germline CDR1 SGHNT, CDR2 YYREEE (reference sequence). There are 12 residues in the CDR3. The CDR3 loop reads CASSPPDYEQYF. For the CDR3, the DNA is TGCGCCAGCAGCCCCCCCGACTACGAGCAGTACTTC. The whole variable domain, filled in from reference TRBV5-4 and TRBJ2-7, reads ETGVTQSPTHLIKTRGQQVTLRCSSQSGHNTVSWYQQALGQGPQFIFQYYREEENGRGNFPPRFSGLQFPNYSSELNVNALELDDSALYLCASSPPDYEQYFGPGTRLTVT.

Here the CDR3 DNA reads TGTGCCAGCTCTCGAGGACAGACCGATGGCTACACCTTC. This encodes CASSRGQTDGYTF. The chain carries TRBV18 and TRBJ1-2; the D gene is possibly TRBD1 (6 bases). The V and J ends lost 6 bases and 6 bases respectively, with 14 bases between them. The CDR3 totals 13 residues. Germline-derived CDR1 and CDR2 are KGHSH and LQKENI.

The CDR3 bases are TGTGCCAGCAGTGAAGGGCGAACGGAATGGGGCTATGGCTACACCTTC. Translation: CASSEGRTEWGYGYTF. The V call is TRBV2, the J call TRBJ1-2; D is uncertain. CDR1 is SNHLY, CDR2 FYNNEI, per germline. CDR3 length: 16 amino acids. V was cut by 1 base and J by 4 bases, with 16 bases left in between.

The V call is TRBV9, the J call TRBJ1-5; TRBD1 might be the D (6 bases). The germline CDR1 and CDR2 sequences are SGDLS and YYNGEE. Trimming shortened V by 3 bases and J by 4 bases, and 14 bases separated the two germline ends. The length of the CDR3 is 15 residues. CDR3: CASSATTGWNQPQHF. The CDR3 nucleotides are TGTGCCAGCAGCGCGACAACAGGGTGGAATCAGCCCCAGCATTTT.

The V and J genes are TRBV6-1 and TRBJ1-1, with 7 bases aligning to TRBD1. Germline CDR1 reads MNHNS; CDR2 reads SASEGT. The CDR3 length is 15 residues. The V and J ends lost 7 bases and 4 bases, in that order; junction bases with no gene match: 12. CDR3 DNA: TGTGCCAGCACCCTAGACAGGGACTGGATCACTGAAGCTTTCTTT. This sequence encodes CASTLDRDWITEAFF.

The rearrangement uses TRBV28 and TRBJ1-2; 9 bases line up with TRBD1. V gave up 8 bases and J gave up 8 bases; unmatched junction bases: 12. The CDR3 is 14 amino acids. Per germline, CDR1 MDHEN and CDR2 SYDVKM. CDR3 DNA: TGTGCCAGCGGGGGGGACAGGGTCCGTCTCGGCTACACCTTC. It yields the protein CASGGDRVRLGYTF.

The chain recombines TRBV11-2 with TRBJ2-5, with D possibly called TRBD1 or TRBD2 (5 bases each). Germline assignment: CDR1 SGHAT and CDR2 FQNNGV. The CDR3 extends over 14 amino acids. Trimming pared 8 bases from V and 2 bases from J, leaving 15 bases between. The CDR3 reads CASGRGGSQETQYF. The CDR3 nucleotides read TGTGCCAGCGGCCGTGGGGGTAGTCAAGAGACCCAGTACTTC.

The CDR3 bases are TGTGCCAGCAGCGACAGGTCCGGGGCTAATGAAAAACTGTTTTTT. This translates into CASSDRSGANEKLFF. The chain employs TRBV7-8 and TRBJ1-4, with D perhaps matching TRBD1 (6 bases). The V and J ends lost 5 bases and 3 bases respectively, with 13 bases between them. This CDR3 spans 15 amino acids. Per the germline V gene, CDR1 is SGHVS and CDR2 is FQNEAQ. Based on the CDR3 plus reference TRBV7-8 and TRBJ1-4, the full variable domain is GAGVSQSPRYKVAKRGQDVALRCDPISGHVSLFWYQQALGQGPEFLTYFQNEAQLDKSGLPSDRFFAERPEGSVSTLKIQRTQQEDSAVYLCASSDRSGANEKLFFGSGTQLSVL.

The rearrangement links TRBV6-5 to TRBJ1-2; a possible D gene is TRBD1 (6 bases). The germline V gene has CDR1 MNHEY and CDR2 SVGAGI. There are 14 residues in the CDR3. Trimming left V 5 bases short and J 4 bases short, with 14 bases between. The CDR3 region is CASSHQGGSYGYTF. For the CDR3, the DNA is TGTGCCAGCAGTCACCAAGGGGGTAGCTATGGCTACACCTTC.

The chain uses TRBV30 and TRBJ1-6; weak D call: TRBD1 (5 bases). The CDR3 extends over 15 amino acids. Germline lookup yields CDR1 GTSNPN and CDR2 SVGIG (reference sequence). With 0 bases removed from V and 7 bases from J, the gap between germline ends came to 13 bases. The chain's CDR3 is CAWSVRGLMNSPLHF. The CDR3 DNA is TGTGCCTGGAGTGTAAGGGGTCTGATGAATTCACCCCTCCACTTT.

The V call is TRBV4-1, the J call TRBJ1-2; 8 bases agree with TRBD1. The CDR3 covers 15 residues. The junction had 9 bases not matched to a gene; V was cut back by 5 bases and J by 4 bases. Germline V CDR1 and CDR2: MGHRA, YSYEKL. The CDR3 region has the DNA TGCGCCAGCAGCGGACAAAACAGGGGGACCTATGGCTACACCTTC. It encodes CASSGQNRGTYGYTF.

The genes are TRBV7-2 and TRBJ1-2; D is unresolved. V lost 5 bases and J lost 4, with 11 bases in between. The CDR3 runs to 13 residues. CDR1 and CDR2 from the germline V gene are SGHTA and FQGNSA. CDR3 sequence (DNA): TGTGCCAGCAGCCCAAGCCGTGTCTATGGCTACACCTTC. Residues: CASSPSRVYGYTF.

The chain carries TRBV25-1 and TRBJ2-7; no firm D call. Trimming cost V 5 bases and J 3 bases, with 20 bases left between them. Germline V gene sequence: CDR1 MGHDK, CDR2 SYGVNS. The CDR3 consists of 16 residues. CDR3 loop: CASSHLQADPRYEQYF. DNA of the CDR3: TGTGCCAGCAGTCACCTCCAGGCCGATCCCCGCTACGAGCAGTACTTC.

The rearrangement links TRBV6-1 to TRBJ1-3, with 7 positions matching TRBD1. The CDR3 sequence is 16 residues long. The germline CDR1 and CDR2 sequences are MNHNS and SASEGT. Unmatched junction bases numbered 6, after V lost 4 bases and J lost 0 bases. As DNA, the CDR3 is TGTGCCAGCAGTGTTACAGGGGATAACTCTGGAAACACCATATATTTT. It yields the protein CASSVTGDNSGNTIYF.

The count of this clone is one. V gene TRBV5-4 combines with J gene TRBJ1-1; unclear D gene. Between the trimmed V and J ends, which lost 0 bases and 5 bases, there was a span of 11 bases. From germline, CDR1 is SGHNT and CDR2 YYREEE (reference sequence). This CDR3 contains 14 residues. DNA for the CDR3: TGTGCCAGCAGCTTGGAAGGCGGTGGGACTGAAGCTTTCTTT. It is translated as CASSLEGGGTEAFF.

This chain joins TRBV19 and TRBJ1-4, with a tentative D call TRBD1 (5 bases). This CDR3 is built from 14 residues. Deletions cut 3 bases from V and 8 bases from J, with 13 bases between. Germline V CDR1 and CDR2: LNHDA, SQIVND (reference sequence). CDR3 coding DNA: TGTGCCAGTAGTATGGATGGGGCTAGGGAAAAACTGTTTTTT. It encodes CASSMDGAREKLFF.

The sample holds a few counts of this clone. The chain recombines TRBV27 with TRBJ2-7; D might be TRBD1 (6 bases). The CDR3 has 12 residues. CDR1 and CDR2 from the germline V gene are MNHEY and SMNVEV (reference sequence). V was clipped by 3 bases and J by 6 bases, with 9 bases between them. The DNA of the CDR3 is TGTGCCAGCAGTTTCAGGGGCGGCGAGCAGTACTTC. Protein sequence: CASSFRGGEQYF.

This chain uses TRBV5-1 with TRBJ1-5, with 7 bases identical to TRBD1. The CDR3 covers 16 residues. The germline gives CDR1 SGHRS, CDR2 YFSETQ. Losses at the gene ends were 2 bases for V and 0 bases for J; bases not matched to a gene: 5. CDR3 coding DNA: TGCGCCAGCAGCTTACAGGGGAAAAATAGCAATCAGCCCCAGCATTTT. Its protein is CASSLQGKNSNQPQHF.

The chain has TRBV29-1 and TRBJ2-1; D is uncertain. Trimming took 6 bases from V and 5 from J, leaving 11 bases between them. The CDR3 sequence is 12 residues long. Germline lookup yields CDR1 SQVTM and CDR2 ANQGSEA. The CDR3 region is CSVESTNNEQFF. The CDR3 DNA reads TGCAGCGTCGAATCGACCAACAATGAGCAGTTCTTC.

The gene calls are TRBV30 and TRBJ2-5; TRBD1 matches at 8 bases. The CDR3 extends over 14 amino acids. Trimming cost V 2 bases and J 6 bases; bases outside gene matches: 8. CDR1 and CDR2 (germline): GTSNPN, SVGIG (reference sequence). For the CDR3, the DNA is TGTGCCTGGAGTACCGGGACAGGCCCCCAGACCCAGTACTTC. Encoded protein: CAWSTGTGPQTQYF.

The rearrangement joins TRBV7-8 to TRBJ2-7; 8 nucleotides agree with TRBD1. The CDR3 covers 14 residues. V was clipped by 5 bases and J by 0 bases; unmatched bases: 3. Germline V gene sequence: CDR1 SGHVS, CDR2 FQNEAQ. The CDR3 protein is CASSRTGSSYEQYF. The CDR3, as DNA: TGTGCCAGCAGCCGGACAGGGAGCTCCTACGAGCAGTACTTC.

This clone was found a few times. DNA for the CDR3: TGTGCCAGTAGTATCTCCAGAAACACCGGGGAGCTGTTTTTT. Protein sequence: CASSISRNTGELFF. This chain links TRBV19 with TRBJ2-2, with no clear D. In germline, CDR1 is LNHDA, CDR2 SQIVND (reference sequence). CDR3 length: 14 amino acids. Trimming left V 3 bases short and J 2 bases short, with 7 bases between.

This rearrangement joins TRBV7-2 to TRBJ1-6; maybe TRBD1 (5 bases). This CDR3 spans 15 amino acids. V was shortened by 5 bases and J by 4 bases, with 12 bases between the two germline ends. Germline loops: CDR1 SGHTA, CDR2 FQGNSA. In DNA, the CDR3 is TGTGCCAGCAGCCCCGAGACAGATTATAATTCACCCCTCCACTTT. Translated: CASSPETDYNSPLHF. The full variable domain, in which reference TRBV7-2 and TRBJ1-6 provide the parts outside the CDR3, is GAGVSQSPSNKVTEKGKDVELRCDPISGHTALYWYRQSLGQGLEFLIYFQGNSAPDKSGLPSDRFSAERTGGSVSTLTIQRTQQEDSAVYLCASSPETDYNSPLHFGNGTRLTVT.

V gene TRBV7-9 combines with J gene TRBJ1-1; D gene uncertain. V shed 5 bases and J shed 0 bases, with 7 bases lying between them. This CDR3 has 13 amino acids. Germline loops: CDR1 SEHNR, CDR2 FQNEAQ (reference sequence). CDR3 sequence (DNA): TGTGCCAGCAGCGACCCGGTGAACACTGAAGCTTTCTTT. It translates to CASSDPVNTEAFF.

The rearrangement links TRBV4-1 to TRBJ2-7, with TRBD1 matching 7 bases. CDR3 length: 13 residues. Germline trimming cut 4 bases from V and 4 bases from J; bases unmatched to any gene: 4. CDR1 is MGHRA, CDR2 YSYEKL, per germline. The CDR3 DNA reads TGCGCCAGCAGCCCTCGGGACAGATACGAGCAGTACTTC. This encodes CASSPRDRYEQYF.

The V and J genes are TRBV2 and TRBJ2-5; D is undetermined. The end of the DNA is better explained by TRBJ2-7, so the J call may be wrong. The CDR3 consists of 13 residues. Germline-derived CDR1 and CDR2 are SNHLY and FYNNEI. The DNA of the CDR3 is TGTGCCAGCAAGAAAGACGGAGCCTACGAGCAGTACTTC. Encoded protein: CASKKDGAYEQYF.

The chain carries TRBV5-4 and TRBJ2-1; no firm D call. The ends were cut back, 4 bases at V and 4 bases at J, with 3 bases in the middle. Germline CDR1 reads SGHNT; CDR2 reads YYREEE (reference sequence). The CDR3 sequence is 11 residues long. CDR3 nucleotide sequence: TGTGCCAGCAGCATGTACAATGAGCAGTTCTTC. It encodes CASSMYNEQFF.

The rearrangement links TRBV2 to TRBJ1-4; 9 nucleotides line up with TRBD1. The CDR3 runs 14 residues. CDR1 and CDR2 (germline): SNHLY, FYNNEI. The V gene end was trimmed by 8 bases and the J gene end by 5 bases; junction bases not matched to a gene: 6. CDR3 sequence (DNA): TGTGCCAGCCGGGACAGGGCCCAGAATGAAAAACTGTTTTTT. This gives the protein CASRDRAQNEKLFF.

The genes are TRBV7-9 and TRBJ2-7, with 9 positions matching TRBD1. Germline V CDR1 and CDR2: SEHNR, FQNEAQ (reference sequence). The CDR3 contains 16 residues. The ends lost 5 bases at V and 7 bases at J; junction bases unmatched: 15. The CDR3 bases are TGTGCCAGCAGCCACCCTTTCGGGACAGGGCGGGAGGAGCAGTACTTC. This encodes CASSHPFGTGREEQYF.